This is a list of T cell receptor beta chains from one sample in a study of regulatory T cells in long-lasting Graves disease. TCRdb re-analysed the multiplex PCR reads in MiXCR, keeping a single row per CDR3 protein. The sample consists of about 430,000 distinct CDR3 sequences, 21% of them appearing once. Sequences were derived from peripheral blood mononuclear cells (PBMCs), sampled when the disease was refractory, from a patient treated with antithyroid drugs. All receptors come from a female donor with Graves disease. Both conserved end residues are part of each CDR3. D genes are given only for firm matches. Expanded clones are given a class, and other clones once, few, many or no size at all.

abundance,v_gene,d_gene,j_gene,CDR3nt,CDR3aa
many,TRBV20-1,.,TRBJ2-7,TGCAGTGCTAGAGATCCCTCGGACAGACACTACGAGCAGTACTTC,CSARDPSDRHYEQYF
.,TRBV20-1,.,TRBJ1-1,TGCAGTGCTAGAGATCTGGCGGGGAGCTCTGAAGCTTTCTTT,CSARDLAGSSEAFF
few,TRBV20-1,TRBD2,TRBJ2-3,TGCAGTGTTCAAGCGGGAGGGGGCACAGATACGCAGTATTTT,CSVQAGGGTDTQYF
many,TRBV2,TRBD2,TRBJ2-5,TGTGCCAGCGGATCGAGCGGGAGTCTGGAGACCCAGTACTTC,CASGSSGSLETQYF
.,TRBV7-9,.,TRBJ2-2,TGTGCCAGCGCCCTGGGGGCCGGGGAGCTGTTTTTT,CASALGAGELFF
.,TRBV5-5,.,TRBJ1-2,TGTGCCAGCAGCTTCGGTAGCCAGATCCCCTATGGCTACACCTTC,CASSFGSQIPYGYTF
many,TRBV2,.,TRBJ1-1,TGTGCCAGCAGTGCGCCTCTGCACACTGAAGCTTTCTTT,CASSAPLHTEAFF
.,TRBV7-9,TRBD2,TRBJ2-6,TGTGCCAGCAGCCCGGGACTAGCGGGAACCTCTGGGGCCAACGTCCTGACTTTC,CASSPGLAGTSGANVLTF
few,TRBV19,.,TRBJ2-5,TGTGCCAGTAGTATAGAGGCAGGGGAAAAGACCCAGTACTTC,CASSIEAGEKTQYF
few,TRBV5-5,TRBD2,TRBJ2-7,TGTGCCAGCAGCTCAGTTCCGGGAGGGAGTTACGAGCAGTACTTC,CASSSVPGGSYEQYF
few,TRBV14,.,TRBJ2-7,TGTGCCTCCGGGGCACACGTCTACGAGCAGTACTTC,CASGAHVYEQYF
.,TRBV18,.,TRBJ2-6,TGTGCCAGCTCACCCGTAGGGATCCCCTCTGGGGCCAACGTCCTGACTTTC,CASSPVGIPSGANVLTF
.,TRBV5-1,.,TRBJ1-2,TGCGCCAGCAGCTTGGTACCACCAGGGGCAGTGCCTAACTATGGCTACACCTTC,CASSLVPPGAVPNYGYTF
many,TRBV12-3/TRBV12-4,TRBD1,TRBJ1-1,TGTGCCAGCAGGCCGCAGGGGGACGCTGAAGCTTTCTTT,CASRPQGDAEAFF
few,TRBV20-1,TRBD2,TRBJ2-7,TGCAGTGCTAGAGATCCGACTAGCGGGGACCTATACGAGCAGTACTTC,CSARDPTSGDLYEQYF
many,TRBV28,TRBD1,TRBJ1-2,TGTGCCAGCGGTCAGGGGGTTAACTATGGCTACACCTTC,CASGQGVNYGYTF
many,TRBV28,TRBD1,TRBJ2-7,TGTGCCAAACACCCCTCGGGACAGGGTATTTGGAAACAAAAAACCCCAGACGAGCAGTACTTC,CAKHPSGQGIWKQKTPDEQYF
.,TRBV29-1,.,TRBJ2-5,TGCAGCGTTAAACCTGGAGGGGCAGGAGAGACCCAGTGCTTC,CSVKPGGAGETQCF
many,TRBV28,TRBD2,TRBJ2-7,TGTGCCAGCAATAGACTAGCGGGAACCTACGAGCAGTACTTC,CASNRLAGTYEQYF
many,TRBV28,TRBD1,TRBJ2-7,TGTGCCAGCAGTGGCCTGGGACAGGGTAATTACGAGCAGTACTTC,CASSGLGQGNYEQYF
.,TRBV14,.,TRBJ2-7,TGTGCCAGCAGCCCTGGGGGCGACGAGCAGTACTTC,CASSPGGDEQYF
few,TRBV6-5,.,TRBJ1-5,TGTGCCAGCAGTTACTCGGATCAGCCCCAGCATTTT,CASSYSDQPQHF
.,TRBV7-2,.,TRBJ2-1,TGTGCCAGCAGCTTAGTTTTGAACGGGTACAATGAGCAGTTCTTC,CASSLVLNGYNEQFF
few,TRBV15,.,TRBJ2-1,TGTGCCACCAGCAGAGAACGGGTTATGAATGAGCAGTTCTTC,CATSRERVMNEQFF
.,TRBV6-1,.,TRBJ2-5,TGTGCCAGCAGAATAACTTCAGGGTTCGGGGAAGAGACCCAGTACTTC,CASRITSGFGEETQYF
few,TRBV5-1,.,TRBJ1-3,TGCGCCAGCAGCTACGGGACGCCTGGAGACACCATATATTTT,CASSYGTPGDTIYF
many,TRBV28,TRBD1,TRBJ1-6,TGTGCCACCTGGACAGGGGAGTATAATTCACCCCTCCACTTT,CATWTGEYNSPLHF
.,TRBV6-1,.,TRBJ2-2,TGTGCCAGCGCCCGGGGTGGGATTCCCGGAGGGGAGCTGTTTTTT,CASARGGIPGGELFF
few,TRBV19,TRBD2,TRBJ2-7,TGTGCCAGTAGCGGGACTAGCGGGAGTATAGGACCCTACGAGCAGTACTTC,CASSGTSGSIGPYEQYF
few,TRBV20-1,TRBD2,TRBJ2-7,TGCAGTGCCCCACTAGCGGGAGAGGTAAACGAGCAGTACTTC,CSAPLAGEVNEQYF